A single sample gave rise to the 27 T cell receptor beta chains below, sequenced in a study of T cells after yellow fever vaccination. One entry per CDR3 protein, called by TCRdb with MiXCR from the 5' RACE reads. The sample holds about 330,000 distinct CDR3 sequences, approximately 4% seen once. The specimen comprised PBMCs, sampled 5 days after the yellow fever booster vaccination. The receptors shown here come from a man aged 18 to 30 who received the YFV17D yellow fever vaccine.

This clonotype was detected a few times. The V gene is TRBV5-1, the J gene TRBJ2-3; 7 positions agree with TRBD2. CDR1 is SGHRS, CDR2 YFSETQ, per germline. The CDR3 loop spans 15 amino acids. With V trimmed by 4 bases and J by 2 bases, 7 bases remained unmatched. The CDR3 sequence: CASSDDGGSTDTQYF. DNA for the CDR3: TGCGCCAGCAGCGACGACGGGGGGTCCACAGATACGCAGTATTTT.

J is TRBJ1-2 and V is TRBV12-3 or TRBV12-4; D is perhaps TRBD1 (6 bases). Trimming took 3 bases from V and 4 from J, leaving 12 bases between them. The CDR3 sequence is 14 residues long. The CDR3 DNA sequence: TGTGCCAGCAGTTTTCGCGCACAGGGCTATGGCTACACCTTC. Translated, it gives CASSFRAQGYGYTF.

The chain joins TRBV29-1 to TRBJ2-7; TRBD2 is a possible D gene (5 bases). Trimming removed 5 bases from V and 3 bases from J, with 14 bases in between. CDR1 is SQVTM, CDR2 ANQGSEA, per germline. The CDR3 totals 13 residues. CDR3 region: CSVIRETNYEQYF. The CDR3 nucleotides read TGCAGCGTTATAAGGGAGACAAACTACGAGCAGTACTTC.

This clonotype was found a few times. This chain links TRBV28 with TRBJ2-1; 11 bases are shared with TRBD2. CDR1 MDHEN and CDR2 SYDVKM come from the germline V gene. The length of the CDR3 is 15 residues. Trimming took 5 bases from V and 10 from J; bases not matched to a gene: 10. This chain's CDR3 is CASSLVAGGPREQFF. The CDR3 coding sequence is TGTGCCAGCAGTCTCGTAGCGGGGGGGCCTCGCGAGCAGTTCTTC.

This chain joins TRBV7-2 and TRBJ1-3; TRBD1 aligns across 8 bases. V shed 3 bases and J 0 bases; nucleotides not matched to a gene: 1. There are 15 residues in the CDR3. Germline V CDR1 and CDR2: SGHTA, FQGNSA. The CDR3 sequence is CASSFTGGSGNTIYF. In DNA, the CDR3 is TGTGCCAGCAGCTTCACAGGGGGCTCTGGAAACACCATATATTTT.

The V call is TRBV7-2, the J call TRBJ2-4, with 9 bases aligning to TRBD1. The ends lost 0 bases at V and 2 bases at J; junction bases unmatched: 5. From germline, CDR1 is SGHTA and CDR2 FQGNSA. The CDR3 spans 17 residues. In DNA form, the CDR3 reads TGTGCCAGCAGCTTAGCGCAGGGACAGGGCCCCAAAAACATTCAGTACTTC. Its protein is CASSLAQGQGPKNIQYF.

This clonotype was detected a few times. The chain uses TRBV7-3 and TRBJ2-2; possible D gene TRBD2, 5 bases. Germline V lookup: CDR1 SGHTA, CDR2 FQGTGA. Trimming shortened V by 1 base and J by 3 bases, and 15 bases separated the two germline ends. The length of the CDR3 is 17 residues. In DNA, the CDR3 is TGTGCCAGCAGCTTAATGCCGGCCATCGGGGACACCGGGGAGCTGTTTTTT. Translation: CASSLMPAIGDTGELFF.

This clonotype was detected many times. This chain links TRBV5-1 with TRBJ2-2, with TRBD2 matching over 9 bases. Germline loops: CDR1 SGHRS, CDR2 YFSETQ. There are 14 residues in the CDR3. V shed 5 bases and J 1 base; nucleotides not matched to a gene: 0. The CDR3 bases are TGCGCCAGCAGGACTAGCGGGAACACCGGGGAGCTGTTTTTT. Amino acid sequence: CASRTSGNTGELFF.

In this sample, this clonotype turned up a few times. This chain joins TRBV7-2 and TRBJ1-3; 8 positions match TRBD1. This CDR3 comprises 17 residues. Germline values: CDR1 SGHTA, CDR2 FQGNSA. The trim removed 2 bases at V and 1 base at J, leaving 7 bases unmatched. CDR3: CASSLPRTGTSGNTIYF. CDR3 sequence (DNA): TGTGCCAGCAGCTTACCCAGGACAGGGACGTCTGGAAACACCATATATTTT. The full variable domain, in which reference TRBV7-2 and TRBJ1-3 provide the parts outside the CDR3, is GAGVSQSPSNKVTEKGKDVELRCDPISGHTALYWYRQSLGQGLEFLIYFQGNSAPDKSGLPSDRFSAERTGGSVSTLTIQRTQQEDSAVYLCASSLPRTGTSGNTIYFGEGSWLTVV.

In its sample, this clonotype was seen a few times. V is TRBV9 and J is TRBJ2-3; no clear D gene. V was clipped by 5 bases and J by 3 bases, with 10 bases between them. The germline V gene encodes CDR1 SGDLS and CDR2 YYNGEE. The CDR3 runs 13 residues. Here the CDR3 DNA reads TGTGCCAGCAGAAGGACCGATACAGATACGCAGTATTTT. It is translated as CASRRTDTDTQYF. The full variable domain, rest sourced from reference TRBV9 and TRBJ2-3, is DSGVTQTPKHLITATGQRVTLRCSPRSGDLSVYWYQQSLDQGLQFLIQYYNGEERAKGNILERFSAQQFPDLHSELNLSSLELGDSALYFCASRRTDTDTQYFGPGTRLTVL.

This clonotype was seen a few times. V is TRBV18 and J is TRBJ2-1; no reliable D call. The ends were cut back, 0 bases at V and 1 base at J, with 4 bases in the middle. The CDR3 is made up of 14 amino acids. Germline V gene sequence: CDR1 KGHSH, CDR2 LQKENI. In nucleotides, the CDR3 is TGTGCCAGCTCACCACCACAGTCCTACAATGAGCAGTTCTTC. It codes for CASSPPQSYNEQFF.

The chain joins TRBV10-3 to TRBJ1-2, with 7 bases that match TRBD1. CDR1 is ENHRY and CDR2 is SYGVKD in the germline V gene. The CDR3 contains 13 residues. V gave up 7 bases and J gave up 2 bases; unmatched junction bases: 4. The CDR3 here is CAITQGGNYGYTF. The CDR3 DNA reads TGTGCCATCACTCAGGGGGGAAACTATGGCTACACCTTC.

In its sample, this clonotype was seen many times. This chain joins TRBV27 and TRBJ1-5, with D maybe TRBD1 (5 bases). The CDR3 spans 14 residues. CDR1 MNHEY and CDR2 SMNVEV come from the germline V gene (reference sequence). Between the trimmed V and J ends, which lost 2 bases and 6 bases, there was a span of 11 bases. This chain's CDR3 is CASSLEGRGQPQHF. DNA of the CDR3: TGTGCCAGCAGTTTAGAGGGGCGCGGTCAGCCCCAGCATTTT.

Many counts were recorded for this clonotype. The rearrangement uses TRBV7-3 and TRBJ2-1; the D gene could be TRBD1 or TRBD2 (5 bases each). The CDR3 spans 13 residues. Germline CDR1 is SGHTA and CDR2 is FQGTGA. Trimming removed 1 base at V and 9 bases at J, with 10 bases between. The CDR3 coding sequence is TGTGCCAGCAGCTTAAGGGGGTTCGGTGAGCAGTTCTTC. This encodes CASSLRGFGEQFF.

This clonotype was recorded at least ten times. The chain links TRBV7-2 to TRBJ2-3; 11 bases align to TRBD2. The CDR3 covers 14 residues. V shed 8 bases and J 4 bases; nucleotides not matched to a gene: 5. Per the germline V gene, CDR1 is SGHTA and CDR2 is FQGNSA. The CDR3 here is CASSASGGSDTQYF. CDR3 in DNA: TGTGCCAGCTCGGCTAGCGGGGGGTCAGATACGCAGTATTTT. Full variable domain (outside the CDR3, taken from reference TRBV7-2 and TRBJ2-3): GAGVSQSPSNKVTEKGKDVELRCDPISGHTALYWYRQSLGQGLEFLIYFQGNSAPDKSGLPSDRFSAERTGGSVSTLTIQRTQQEDSAVYLCASSASGGSDTQYFGPGTRLTVL.

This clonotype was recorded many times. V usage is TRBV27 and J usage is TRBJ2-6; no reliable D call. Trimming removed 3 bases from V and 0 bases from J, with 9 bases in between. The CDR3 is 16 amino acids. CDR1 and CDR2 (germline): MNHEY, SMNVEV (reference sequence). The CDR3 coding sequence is TGTGCCAGCAGTTTTTACGGATACTCTGGGGCCAACGTCCTGACTTTC. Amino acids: CASSFYGYSGANVLTF.

CDR3 nucleotide sequence: TGCAGCGCCGAGGGGGGCATGGGACAGATCTATGGCTACACCTTC. This sequence encodes CSAEGGMGQIYGYTF. This chain joins TRBV29-1 and TRBJ1-2, with 7 bases that match TRBD1. The V segment lost 7 bases and the J segment 4 bases; nucleotides outside the gene matches: 15. The germline V gene encodes CDR1 SQVTM and CDR2 ANQGSEA. The CDR3 has 15 residues.

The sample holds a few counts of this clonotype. CDR3 amino acids: CASSPISYEQYF. Written as DNA, the CDR3 is TGTGCCAGCAGCCCGATCTCCTACGAGCAGTACTTC. The chain employs TRBV11-2 and TRBJ2-7, with D unresolved. Germline CDR1 SGHAT, CDR2 FQNNGV. CDR3 size: 12 residues. With 5 bases removed from V and 0 bases from J, the gap between germline ends came to 5 bases. The variable domain in full, with the rest retrieved from reference TRBV11-2 and TRBJ2-7, is EAGVAQSPRYKIIEKRQSVAFWCNPISGHATLYWYQQILGQGPKLLIQFQNNGVVDDSQLPKDRFSAERLKGVDSTLKIQPAKLEDSAVYLCASSPISYEQYFGPGTRLTVT.

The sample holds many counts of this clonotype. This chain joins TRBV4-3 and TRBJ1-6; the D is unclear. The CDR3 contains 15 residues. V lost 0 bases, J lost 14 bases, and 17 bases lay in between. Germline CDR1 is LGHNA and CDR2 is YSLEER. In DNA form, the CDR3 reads TGCGCCAGCAGCCAAGATACGGGCTCCGAGCTTTCCCTCCACTTT. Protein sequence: CASSQDTGSELSLHF.

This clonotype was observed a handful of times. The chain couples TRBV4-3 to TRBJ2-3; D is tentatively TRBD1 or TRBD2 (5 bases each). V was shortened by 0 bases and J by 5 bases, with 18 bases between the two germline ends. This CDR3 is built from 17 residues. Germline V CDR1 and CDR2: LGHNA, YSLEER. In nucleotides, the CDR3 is TGCGCCAGCAGCCAAGATCGAAGAGGGGCAAGTCGAGATACGCAGTATTTT. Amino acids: CASSQDRRGASRDTQYF.

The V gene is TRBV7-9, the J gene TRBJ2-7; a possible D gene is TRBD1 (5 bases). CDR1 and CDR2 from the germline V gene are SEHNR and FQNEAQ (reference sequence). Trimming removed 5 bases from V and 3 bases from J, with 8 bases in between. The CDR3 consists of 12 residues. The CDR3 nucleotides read TGTGCCAGCAGCATTGACAGCTACGAGCAGTACTTC. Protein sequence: CASSIDSYEQYF.

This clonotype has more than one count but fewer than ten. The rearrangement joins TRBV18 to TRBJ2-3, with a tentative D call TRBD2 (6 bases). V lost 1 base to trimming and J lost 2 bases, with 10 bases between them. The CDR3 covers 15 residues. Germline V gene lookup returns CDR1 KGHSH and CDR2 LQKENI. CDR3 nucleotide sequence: TGTGCCAGCTCACCACAACTAGCCGTCACAGATACGCAGTATTTT. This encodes CASSPQLAVTDTQYF.

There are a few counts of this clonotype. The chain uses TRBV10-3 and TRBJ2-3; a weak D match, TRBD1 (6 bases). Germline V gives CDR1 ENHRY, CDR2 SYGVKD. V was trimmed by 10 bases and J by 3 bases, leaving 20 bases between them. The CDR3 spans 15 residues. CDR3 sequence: CATGRTALLTDTQYF. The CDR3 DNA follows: TGTGCCACCGGAAGGACAGCGCTTCTTACAGATACGCAGTATTTT.

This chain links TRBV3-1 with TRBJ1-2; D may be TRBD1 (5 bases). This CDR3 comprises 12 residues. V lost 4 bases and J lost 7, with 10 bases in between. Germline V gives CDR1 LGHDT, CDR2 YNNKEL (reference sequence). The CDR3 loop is CASSPRDGGYTF. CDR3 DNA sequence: TGTGCCAGCAGCCCTCGGGACGGTGGCTACACCTTC.

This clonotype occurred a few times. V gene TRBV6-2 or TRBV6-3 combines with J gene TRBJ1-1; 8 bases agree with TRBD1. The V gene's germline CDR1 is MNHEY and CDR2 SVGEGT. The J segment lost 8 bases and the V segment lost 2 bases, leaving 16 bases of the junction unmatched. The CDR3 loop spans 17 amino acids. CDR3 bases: TGTGCCAGCAGTTACCGAACACAGAGACAGGGGAGATCCGAAGCTTTCTTT. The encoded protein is CASSYRTQRQGRSEAFF.

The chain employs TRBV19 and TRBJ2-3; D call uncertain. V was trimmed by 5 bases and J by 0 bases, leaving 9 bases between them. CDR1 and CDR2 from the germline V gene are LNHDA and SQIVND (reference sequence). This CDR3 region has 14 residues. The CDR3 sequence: CASSAIGSTDTQYF. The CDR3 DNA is TGTGCCAGTAGTGCCATAGGGAGCACAGATACGCAGTATTTT. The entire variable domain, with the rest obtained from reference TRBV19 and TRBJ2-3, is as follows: DGGITQSPKYLFRKEGQNVTLSCEQNLNHDAMYWYRQDPGQGLRLIYYSQIVNDFQKGDIAEGYSVSREKKESFPLTVTSAQKNPTAFYLCASSAIGSTDTQYFGPGTRLTVL.

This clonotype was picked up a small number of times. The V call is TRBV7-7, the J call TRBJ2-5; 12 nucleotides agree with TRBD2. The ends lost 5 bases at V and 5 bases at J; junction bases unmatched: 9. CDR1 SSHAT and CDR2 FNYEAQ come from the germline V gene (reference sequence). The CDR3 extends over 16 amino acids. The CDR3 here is CASSIGLAGPGETQYF. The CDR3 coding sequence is TGTGCCAGCAGCATCGGACTAGCGGGGCCGGGGGAGACCCAGTACTTC.